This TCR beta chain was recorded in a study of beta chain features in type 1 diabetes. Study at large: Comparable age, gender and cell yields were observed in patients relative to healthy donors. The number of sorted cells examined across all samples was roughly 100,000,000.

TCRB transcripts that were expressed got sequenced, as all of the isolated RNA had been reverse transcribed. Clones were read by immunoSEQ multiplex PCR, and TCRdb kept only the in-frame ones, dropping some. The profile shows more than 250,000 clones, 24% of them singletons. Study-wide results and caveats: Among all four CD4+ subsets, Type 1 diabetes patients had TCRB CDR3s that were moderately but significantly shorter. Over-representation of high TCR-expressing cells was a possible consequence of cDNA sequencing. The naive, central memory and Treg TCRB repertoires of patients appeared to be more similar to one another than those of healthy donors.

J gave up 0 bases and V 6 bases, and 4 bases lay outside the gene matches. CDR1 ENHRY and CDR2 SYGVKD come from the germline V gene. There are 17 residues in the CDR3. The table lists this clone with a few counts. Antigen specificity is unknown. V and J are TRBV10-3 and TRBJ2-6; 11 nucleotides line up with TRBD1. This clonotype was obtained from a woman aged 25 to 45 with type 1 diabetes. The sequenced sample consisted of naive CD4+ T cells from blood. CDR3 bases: TGTGCCATCAGCGTTGGGACAGGGGGCTCTGGGGCCAACGTCCTGACTTTC. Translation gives CAISVGTGGSGANVLTF.